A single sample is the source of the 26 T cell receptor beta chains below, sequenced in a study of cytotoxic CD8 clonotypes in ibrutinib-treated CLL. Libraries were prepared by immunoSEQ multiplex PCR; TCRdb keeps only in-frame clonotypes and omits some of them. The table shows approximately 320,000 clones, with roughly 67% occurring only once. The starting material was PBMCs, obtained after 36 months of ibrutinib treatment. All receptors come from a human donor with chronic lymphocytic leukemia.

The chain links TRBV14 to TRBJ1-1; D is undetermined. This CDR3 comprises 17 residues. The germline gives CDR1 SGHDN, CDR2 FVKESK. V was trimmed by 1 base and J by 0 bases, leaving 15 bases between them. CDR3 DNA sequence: TGTGCCAGCAGCCAAGGTATTAGGATGACCTTGAACACTGAAGCTTTCTTT. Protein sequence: CASSQGIRMTLNTEAFF.

CDR3 sequence reads: CASSFPWGQQETQYF. As DNA, the CDR3 is TGTGCCAGCAGCTTTCCCTGGGGGCAACAAGAGACCCAGTACTTC. The V gene is TRBV5-5, the J gene TRBJ2-5, with D perhaps TRBD1 (6 bases). This CDR3 is 15 amino acids long. The germline gives CDR1 SGHKS, CDR2 YYEKEE (reference sequence). V was clipped by 2 bases and J by 2 bases, with 13 bases between them.

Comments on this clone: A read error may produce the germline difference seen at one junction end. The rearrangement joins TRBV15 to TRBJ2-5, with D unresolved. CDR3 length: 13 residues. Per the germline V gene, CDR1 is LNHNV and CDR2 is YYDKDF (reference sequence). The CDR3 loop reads CATSRDLFSNDHF. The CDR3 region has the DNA TGTGCCACCAGCAGAGATCTCTTTAGCAACGACCACTTC.

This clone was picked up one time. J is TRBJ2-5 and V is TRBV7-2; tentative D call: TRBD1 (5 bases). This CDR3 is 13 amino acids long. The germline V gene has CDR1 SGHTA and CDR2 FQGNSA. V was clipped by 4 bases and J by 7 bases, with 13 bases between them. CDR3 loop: CASSSQVQGTQYF. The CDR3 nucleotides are TGTGCCAGCAGCTCACAGGTCCAGGGGACCCAGTACTTC.

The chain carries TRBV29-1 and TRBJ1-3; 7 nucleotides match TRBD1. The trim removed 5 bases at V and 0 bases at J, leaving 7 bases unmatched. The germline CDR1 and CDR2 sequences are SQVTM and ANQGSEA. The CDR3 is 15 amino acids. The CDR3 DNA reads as TGCAGCGTTCTTGGGACAGCGAGCTCTGGAAACACCATATATTTT. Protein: CSVLGTASSGNTIYF. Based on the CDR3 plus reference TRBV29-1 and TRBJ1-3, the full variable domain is SAVISQKPSRDICQRGTSLTIQCQVDSQVTMMFWYRQQPGQSLTLIATANQGSEATYESGFVIDKFPISRPNLTFSTLTVSNMSPEDSSIYLCSVLGTASSGNTIYFGEGSWLTVV.

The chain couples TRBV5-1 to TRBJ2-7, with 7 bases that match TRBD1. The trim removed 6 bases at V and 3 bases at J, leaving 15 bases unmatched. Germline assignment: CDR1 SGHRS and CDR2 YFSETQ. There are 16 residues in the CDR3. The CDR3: CASTRVHGTEVYEQYF. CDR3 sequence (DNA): TGCGCCAGCACGCGGGTCCACGGGACAGAGGTCTACGAGCAGTACTTC.

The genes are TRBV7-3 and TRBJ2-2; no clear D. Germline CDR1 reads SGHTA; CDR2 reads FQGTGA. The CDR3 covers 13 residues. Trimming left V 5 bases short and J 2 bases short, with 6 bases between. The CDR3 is CASSPINTGELFF. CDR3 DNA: TGTGCCAGCAGCCCAATTAACACCGGGGAGCTGTTTTTT. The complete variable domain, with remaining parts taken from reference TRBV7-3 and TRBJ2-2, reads GAGVSQTPSNKVTEKGKYVELRCDPISGHTALYWYRQSLGQGPEFLIYFQGTGAADDSGLPNDRFFAVRPEGSVSTLKIQRTERGDSAVYLCASSPINTGELFFGEGSRLTVL.

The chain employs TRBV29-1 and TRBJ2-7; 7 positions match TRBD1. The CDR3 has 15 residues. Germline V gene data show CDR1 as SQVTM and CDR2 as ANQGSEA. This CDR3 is CNRRFRDRGSYEQYF. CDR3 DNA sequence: TGCAACCGACGATTCCGGGACAGAGGCTCCTACGAGCAGTACTTC.

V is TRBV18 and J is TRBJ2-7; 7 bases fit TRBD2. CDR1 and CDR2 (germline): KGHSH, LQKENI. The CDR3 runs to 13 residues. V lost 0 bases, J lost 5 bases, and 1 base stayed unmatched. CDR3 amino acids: CASSPPAGDEQYF. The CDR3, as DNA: TGTGCCAGCTCACCACCGGCGGGGGACGAGCAGTACTTC.

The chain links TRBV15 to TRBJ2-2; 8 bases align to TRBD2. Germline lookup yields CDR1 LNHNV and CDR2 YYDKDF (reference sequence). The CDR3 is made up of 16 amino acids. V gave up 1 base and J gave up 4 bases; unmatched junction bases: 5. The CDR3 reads CATSRVGAGVTGELFF. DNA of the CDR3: TGTGCCACCAGCAGAGTCGGAGCGGGAGTCACCGGGGAGCTGTTTTTT. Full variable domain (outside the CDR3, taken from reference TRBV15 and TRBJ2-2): DAMVIQNPRYQVTQFGKPVTLSCSQTLNHNVMYWYQQKSSQAPKLLFHYYDKDFNNEADTPDNFQSRRPNTSFCFLDIRSPGLGDTAMYLCATSRVGAGVTGELFFGEGSRLTVL.

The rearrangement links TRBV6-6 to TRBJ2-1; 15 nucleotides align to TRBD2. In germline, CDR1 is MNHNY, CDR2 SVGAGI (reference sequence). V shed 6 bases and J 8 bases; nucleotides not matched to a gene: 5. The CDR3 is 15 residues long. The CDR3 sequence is CASRPGLAGGDEQFF. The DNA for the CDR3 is TGTGCCAGCAGACCGGGACTAGCGGGGGGTGATGAGCAGTTCTTC.

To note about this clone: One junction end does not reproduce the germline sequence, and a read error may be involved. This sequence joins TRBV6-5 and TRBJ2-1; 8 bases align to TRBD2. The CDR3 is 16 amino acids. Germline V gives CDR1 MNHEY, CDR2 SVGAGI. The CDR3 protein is CASSYSIPLAENERFF. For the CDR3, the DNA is TGTGCCAGCAGTTACTCGATTCCACTAGCGGAAAATGAGCGGTTCTTC.

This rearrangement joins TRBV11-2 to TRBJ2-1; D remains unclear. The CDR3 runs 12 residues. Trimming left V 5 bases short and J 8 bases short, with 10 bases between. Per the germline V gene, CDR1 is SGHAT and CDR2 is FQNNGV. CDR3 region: CASSPTLYEQFF. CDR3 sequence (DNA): TGTGCCAGCAGCCCGACATTGTATGAGCAGTTCTTC.

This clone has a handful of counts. The CDR3 DNA follows: TGTGCCAGCAAAGCAGAGGGTGGCTACACCTTC. It translates to CASKAEGGYTF. This sequence joins TRBV7-2 and TRBJ1-2, with D uncertain. The CDR3 is 11 residues long. V shed 7 bases and J shed 7 bases, with 10 bases lying between them. Germline V gives CDR1 SGHTA, CDR2 FQGNSA.

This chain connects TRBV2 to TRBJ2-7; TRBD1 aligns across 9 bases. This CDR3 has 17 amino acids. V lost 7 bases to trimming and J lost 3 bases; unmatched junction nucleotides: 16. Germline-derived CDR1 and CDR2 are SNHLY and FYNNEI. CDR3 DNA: TGTGCCAGCAACCAAATTGGCTCTTGGGACAGGGACTACGAGCAGTACTTC. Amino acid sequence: CASNQIGSWDRDYEQYF.

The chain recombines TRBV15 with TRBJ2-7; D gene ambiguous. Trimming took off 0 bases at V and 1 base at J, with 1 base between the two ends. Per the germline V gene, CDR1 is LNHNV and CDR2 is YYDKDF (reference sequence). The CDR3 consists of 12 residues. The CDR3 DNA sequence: TGTGCCACCAGCAGAGAGTCCTACGAGCAGTACTTC. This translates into CATSRESYEQYF.

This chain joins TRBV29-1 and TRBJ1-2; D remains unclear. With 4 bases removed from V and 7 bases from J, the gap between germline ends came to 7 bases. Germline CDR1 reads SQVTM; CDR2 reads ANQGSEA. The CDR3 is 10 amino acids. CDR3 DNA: TGCAGCGTTGGTTGGCTTGGCTACACCTTC. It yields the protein CSVGWLGYTF.

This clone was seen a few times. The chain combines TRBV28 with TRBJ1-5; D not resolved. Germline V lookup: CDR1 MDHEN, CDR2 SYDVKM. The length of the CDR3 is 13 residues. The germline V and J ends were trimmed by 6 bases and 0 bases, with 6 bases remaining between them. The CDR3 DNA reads TGTGCCAGCAGCCCCCGTAGCAATCAGCCCCAGCATTTT. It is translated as CASSPRSNQPQHF. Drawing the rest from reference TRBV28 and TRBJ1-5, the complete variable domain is DVKVTQSSRYLVKRTGEKVFLECVQDMDHENMFWYRQDPGLGLRLIYFSYDVKMKEKGDIPEGYSVSREKKERFSLILESASTNQTSMYLCASSPRSNQPQHFGDGTRLSIL.

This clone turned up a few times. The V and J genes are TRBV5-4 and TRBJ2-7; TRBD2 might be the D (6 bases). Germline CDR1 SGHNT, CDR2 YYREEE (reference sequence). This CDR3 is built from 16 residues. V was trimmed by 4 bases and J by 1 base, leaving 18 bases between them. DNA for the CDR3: TGTGCCAGCAGCCCTCTTCCTAGCGAGTTTTCCTACGAGCAGTACTTC. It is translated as CASSPLPSEFSYEQYF.

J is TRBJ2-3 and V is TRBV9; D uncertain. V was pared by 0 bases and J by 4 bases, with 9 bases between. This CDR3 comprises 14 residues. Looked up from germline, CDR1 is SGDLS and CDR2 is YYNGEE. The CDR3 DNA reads TGTGCCAGCAGCGTAGTGGGTTGGGCAGATACGCAGTATTTT. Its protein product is CASSVVGWADTQYF.

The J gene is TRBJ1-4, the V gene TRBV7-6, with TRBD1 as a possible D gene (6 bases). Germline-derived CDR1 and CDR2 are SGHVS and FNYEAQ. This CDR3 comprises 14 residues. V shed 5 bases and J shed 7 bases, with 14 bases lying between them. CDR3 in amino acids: CASSPRAGAEKLFF. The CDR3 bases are TGTGCCAGCAGCCCCCGAGCGGGGGCTGAAAAACTGTTTTTT.

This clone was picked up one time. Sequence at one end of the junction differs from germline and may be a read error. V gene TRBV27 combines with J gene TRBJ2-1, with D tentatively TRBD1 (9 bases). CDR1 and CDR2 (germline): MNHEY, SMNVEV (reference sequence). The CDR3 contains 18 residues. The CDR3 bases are TGTGCCAGCAGTCCTAGCTGGACAGGGGACATTGAAGGGACTAGAAGTCTCTTC. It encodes CASSPSWTGDIEGTRSLF.

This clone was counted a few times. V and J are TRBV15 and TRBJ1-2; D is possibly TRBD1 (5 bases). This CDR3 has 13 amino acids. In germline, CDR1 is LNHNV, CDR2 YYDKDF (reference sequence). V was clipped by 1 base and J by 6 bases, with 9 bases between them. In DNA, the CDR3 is TGTGCCACCAGCAGAGGAGGGGTCCATGGCTACACCTTC. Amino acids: CATSRGGVHGYTF.

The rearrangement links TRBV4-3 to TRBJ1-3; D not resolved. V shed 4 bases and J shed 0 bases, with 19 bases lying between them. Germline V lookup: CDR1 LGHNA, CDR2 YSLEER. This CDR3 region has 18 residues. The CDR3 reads CASSPGPTADSSGNTIYF. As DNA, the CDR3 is TGCGCCAGCAGCCCTGGCCCCACAGCTGATAGCTCTGGAAACACCATATATTTT.

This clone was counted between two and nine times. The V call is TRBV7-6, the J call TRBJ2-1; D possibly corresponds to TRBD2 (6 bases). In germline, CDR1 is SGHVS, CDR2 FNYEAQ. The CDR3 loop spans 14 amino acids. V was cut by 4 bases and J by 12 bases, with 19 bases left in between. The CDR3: CASSSPAAGTVQFF. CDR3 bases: TGTGCCAGCAGCTCACCCGCGGCCGGGACTGTGCAGTTCTTC. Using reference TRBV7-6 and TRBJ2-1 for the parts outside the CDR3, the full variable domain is GAGVSQSPRYKVTKRGQDVALRCDPISGHVSLYWYRQALGQGPEFLTYFNYEAQQDKSGLPNDRFSAERPEGSISTLTIQRTEQRDSAMYRCASSSPAAGTVQFFGPGTRLTVL.

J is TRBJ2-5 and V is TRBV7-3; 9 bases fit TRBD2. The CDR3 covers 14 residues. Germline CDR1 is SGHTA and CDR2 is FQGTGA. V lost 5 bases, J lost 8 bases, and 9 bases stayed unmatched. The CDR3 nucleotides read TGTGCCAGCAGCCGTAGCGGGAGTGGTGGAACCCAGTACTTC. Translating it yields CASSRSGSGGTQYF. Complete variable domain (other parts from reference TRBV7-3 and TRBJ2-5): GAGVSQTPSNKVTEKGKYVELRCDPISGHTALYWYRQSLGQGPEFLIYFQGTGAADDSGLPNDRFFAVRPEGSVSTLKIQRTERGDSAVYLCASSRSGSGGTQYFGPGTRLLVL.